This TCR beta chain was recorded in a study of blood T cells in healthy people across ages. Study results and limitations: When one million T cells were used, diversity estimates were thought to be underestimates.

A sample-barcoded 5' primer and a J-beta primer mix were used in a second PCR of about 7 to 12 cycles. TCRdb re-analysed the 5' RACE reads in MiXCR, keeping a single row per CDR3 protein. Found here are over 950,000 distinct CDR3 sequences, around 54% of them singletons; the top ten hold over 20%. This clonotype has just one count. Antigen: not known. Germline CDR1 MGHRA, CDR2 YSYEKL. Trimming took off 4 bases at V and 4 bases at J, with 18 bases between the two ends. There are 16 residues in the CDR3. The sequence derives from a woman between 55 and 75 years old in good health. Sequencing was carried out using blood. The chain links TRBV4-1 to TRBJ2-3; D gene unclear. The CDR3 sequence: CASSLSAVLIADTQYF. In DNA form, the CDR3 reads TGCGCCAGCAGCCTGTCAGCTGTATTAATCGCAGATACGCAGTATTTT.